The following is a T cell receptor (beta chain) sequence with its context. The antigen this receptor binds is unknown. Qualities for individual bases were not recorded, and no much larger clone is one base off. The data are from a study of regulatory T cells in long-lasting Graves disease (dated by TCRdb to 2020 to 2022). For the study in its entirety: Persistent Graves' disease was defined as persistently positive TSH receptor autoantibodies together with antithyroid drug treatment for over 5 years. Peripheral blood TCR sequencing and RNA sequencing compared persistent Graves' disease patients with newly diagnosed Graves' disease patients. The study took place in China and was registered as a clinical trial. TCR sequencing covered some 13 persistent and around 20 newly diagnosed Graves' disease patients, 33 samples in total. On average, persistent Graves' disease patients in the clinical cohort had been on antithyroid drugs for about 10.3 years.

In the paper's terms, the time point label means: persistent/refractory GD, antithyroid drugs over 5 years with positive TRAb. For both TCR sequencing and RNA sequencing, RNA was extracted from PBMCs in TRIzol. The diagnosis of Graves' disease followed American Thyroid Association guidelines. Patients were recruited from an endocrinology department in Xi'an, China. From each patient, about 8.9 milliliters of peripheral blood was collected into an EDTA anticoagulant tube. Ficoll Paque Plus density gradient separation was used to isolate PBMCs, and no further T cell sorting was done. An Agilent 2100 Bioanalyzer and agarose gel were used to assess RNA quality, and a NanoDrop 2000 was used to measure RNA concentration. Summary of the overall study and its limitations: More public clonotypes were shared among persistent patients (roughly 2,700) than among newly diagnosed patients (roughly 1,000). Compared with newly diagnosed patients, patients with persistent Graves' disease had lower TCR Shannon entropy and fewer highly expanded clones, which suggests clonal expansion. Sequencing and analysis were limited to the TCR beta chain. As a limitation, the authors acknowledged that the small sample size may reduce accuracy. Persistent disease showed preferential use of TRBV28, TRBJ1-2 and TRBJ2-5, whereas newly diagnosed disease favored TRBV20-1 and TRBJ2-1. Peripheral blood alone was examined, since thyroid tissue, which constituted the primary lesion, could not be accessed.

V loses 4 bases of germline sequence and J loses 4 bases, and the interval between the two ends is 13 bases. The germline V gene sets CDR1 to KGHDR and CDR2 to SFDVKD. The CDR3 numbers 15 residues from cysteine through phenylalanine. CDR3 DNA is the only sequence kept; it has 45 bases, read in frame from the first base. Library construction relied on multiplex PCR. Sequencing used an Illumina HiSeq 4000. To build TCR beta libraries, CDR3 regions were amplified by Arm-PCR using iRepertoire HTBI primers. PCR products were gel purified before sequencing. Per the source publication's procedure: Across samples, around 62 TRBV and 13 to 15 TRBJ segments were identified and used for gene usage analysis of CDR3 amino acid clonotypes. Filtered high-quality paired reads were merged into contigs using COPE and FqMerger. BLAST was used to align contigs to IMGT TRBV, TRBD and TRBJ reference genes, and CDR3 was defined according to IMGT. Highly expanded clones were defined as clonotypes with a frequency above 0.1%. Shannon entropy served as the measure of repertoire diversity, while the Gini coefficient captured V-J evenness. A clonotype was considered public if more than one individual shared it. The public reads were reanalyzed by TCRdb: fastp trimming at Q25, MiXCR alignment, in-frame beta chains only. Rows are unified per CDR3 protein, each entry keeping the most common DNA and genes. These V and J calls originate from TCRdb's pipeline instead of the authors' own analysis. This sample holds fewer than 550,000 distinct CDR3 sequences; about 22% were observed only once. The biggest ten clones account for less than 9% of the sample.

The material sequenced was peripheral blood mononuclear cells (PBMCs), taken when the disease was refractory, from a patient treated with antithyroid drugs. The sequence was collected from a female donor with Graves disease. The rearranged segments are TRBV24-1 and TRBJ1-5, and perhaps TRBD1 as D gene, on 6 matching bases. CDR3 protein: CATSEGGQINQPQHF. The DNA sequence reads TGTGCCACCAGTGAGGGGGGACAAATTAATCAGCCCCAGCATTTT.